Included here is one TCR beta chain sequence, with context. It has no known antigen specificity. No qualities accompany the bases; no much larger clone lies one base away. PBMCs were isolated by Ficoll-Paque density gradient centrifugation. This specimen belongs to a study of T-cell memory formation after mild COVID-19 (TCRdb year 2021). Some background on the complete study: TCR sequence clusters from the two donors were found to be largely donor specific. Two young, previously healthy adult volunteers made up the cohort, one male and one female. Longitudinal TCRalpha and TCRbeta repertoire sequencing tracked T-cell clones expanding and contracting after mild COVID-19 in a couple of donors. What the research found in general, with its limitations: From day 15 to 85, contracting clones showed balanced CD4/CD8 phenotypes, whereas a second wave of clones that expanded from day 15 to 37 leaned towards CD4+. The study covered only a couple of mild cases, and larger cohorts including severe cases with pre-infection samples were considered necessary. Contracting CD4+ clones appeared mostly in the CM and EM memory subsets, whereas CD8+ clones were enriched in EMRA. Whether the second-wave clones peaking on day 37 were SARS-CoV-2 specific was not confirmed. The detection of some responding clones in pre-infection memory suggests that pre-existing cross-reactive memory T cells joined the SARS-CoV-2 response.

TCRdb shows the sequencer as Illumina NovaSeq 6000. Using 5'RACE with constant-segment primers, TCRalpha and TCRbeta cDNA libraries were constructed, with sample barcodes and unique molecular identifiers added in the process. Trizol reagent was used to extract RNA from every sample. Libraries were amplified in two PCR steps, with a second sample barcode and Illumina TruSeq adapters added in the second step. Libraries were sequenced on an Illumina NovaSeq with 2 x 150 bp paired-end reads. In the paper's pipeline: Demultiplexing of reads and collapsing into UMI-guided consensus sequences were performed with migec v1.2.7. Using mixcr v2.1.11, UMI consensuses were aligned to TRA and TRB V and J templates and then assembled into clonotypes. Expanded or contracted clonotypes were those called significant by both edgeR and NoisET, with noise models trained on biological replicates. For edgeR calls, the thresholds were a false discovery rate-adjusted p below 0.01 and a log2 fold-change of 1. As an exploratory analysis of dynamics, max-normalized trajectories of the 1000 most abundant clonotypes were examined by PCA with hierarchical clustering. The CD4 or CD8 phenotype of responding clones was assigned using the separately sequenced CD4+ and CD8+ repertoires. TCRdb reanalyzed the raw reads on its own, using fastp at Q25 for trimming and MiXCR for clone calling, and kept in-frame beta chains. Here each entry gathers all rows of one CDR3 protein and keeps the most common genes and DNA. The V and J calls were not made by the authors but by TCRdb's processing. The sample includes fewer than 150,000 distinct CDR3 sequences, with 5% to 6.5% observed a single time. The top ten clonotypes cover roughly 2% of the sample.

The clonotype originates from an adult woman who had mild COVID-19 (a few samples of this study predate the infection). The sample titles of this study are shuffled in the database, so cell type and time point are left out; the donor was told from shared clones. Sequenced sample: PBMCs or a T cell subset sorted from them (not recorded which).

CDR3 loop: CASSQDRVRGTQHF. The sequenced DNA is TGTGCCAGCAGCCAAGACAGGGTTAGGGGGACCCAGCATTTT. The sequence joins TRBV7-2 to TRBJ1-5; the junction holds 7 bases that match TRBD1. For CDR1 and CDR2, the germline V gene lists SGHTA and FQGNSA. The CDR3 contains 14 residues, cysteine and phenylalanine counted. Only the CDR3 portion is preserved as DNA: 42 bases, with reading frame beginning at the first base. Here V drops 5 bases and J drops 11 bases, and the junction holds 12 bases not matched to any gene.